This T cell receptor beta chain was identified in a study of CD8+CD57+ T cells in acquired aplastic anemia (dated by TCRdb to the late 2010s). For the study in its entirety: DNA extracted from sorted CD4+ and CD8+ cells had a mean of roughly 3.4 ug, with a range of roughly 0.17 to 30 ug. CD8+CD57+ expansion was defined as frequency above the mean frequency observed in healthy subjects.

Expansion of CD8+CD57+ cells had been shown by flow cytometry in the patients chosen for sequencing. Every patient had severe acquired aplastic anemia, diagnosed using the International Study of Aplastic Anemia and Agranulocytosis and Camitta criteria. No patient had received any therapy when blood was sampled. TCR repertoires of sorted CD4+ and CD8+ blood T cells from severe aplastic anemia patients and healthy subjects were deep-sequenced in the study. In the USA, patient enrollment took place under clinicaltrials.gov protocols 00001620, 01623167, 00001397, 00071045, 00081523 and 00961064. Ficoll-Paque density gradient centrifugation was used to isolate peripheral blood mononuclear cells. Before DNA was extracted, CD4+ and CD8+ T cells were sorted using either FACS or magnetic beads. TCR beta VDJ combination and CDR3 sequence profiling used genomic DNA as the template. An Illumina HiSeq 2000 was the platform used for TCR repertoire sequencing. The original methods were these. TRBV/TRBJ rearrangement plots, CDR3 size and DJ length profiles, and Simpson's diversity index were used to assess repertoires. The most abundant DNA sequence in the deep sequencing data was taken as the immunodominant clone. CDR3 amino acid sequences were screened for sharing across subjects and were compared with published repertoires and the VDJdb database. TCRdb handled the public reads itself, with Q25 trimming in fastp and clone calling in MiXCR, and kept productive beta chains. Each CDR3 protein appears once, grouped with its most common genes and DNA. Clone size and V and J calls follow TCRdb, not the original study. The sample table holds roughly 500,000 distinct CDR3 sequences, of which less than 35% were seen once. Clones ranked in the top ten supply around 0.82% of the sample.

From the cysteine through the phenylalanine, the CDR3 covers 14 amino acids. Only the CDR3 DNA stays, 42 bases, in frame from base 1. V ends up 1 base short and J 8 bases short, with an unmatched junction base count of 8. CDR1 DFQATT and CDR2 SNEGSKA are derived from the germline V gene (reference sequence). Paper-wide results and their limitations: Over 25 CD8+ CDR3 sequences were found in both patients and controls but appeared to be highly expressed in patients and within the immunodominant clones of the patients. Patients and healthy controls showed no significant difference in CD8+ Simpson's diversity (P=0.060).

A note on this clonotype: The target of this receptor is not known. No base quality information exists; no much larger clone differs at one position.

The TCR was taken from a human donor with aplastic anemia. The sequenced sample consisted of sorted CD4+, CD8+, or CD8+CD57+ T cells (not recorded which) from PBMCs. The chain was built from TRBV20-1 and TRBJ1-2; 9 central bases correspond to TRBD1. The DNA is TGCAGTGCTAGAGGTCCCGGGACAGGGAACGGCTACACCTTC. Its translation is CSARGPGTGNGYTF.